This TCR beta chain came from a study of OX40 agonist ivuxolimab in advanced cancers. Study-level background: Partial responses were achieved by three patients, one with hepatocellular carcinoma and two with cutaneous melanoma.

TCRdb keeps only in-frame clones here, not all; method: immunoSEQ multiplex PCR. The repertoire holds tens of thousands of clones, around 86% seen once, with 0.31% in the top ten. This CDR3 is 14 amino acids long. The trim removed 5 bases at V and 1 base at J, leaving 4 bases unmatched. Germline assignment: CDR1 MNHEY and CDR2 SMNVEV (reference sequence). The gene calls are TRBV27 and TRBJ1-1, with 7 bases that match TRBD1. Source: CD4+ or CD8+ T cells sorted from blood, taken in a trial of the OX40 agonist ivuxolimab. The source of this sequence is an adult with an advanced solid tumor such as melanoma, head and neck, liver or kidney cancer. In DNA, the CDR3 is TGTGCCAGCAGTCCATGGACAGGGAACACTGAAGCTTTCTTT. Translated: CASSPWTGNTEAFF.